The next 8 T cell receptor beta chains were all read from a single sample in a study of shared clonotypes between healthy human individuals. Assay: immunoSEQ multiplex PCR; the TCRdb copy retains only in-frame clones and omits some. Among roughly 640,000 clones, roughly 97% were seen once, and the ten largest hold less than 0.065%. The source material was naive CD4+ T cells sorted from blood. Noted subset: CD45RA+ positively selected. The receptors originated from a young woman in good health.

This chain joins TRBV9 and TRBJ2-7; possible D gene TRBD2, 8 bases. The germline V gene has CDR1 SGDLS and CDR2 YYNGEE. The CDR3 has 17 residues. The V and J ends lost 4 bases and 1 base respectively, with 21 bases between them. CDR3 nucleotide sequence: TGTGCCAGCAGCCGAGGGGGCGATAGCGGGAAATCCTACGAGCAGTACTTC. Amino acids: CASSRGGDSGKSYEQYF. Combining the CDR3 with reference TRBV9 and TRBJ2-7 gives the whole variable domain DSGVTQTPKHLITATGQRVTLRCSPRSGDLSVYWYQQSLDQGLQFLIQYYNGEERAKGNILERFSAQQFPDLHSELNLSSLELGDSALYFCASSRGGDSGKSYEQYFGPGTRLTVT.

This clone was seen once. The chain employs TRBV19 and TRBJ1-5, with D tentatively TRBD1 (5 bases). Trimming left V 5 bases short and J 0 bases short, with 17 bases between. The length of the CDR3 is 17 residues. Germline V CDR1 and CDR2: LNHDA, SQIVND (reference sequence). Written as DNA, the CDR3 is TGTGCCAGTAGTCCCTTGATCGGGACGGATAGCAATCAGCCCCAGCATTTT. Its translation: CASSPLIGTDSNQPQHF. Based on the CDR3 plus reference TRBV19 and TRBJ1-5, the full variable domain is DGGITQSPKYLFRKEGQNVTLSCEQNLNHDAMYWYRQDPGQGLRLIYYSQIVNDFQKGDIAEGYSVSREKKESFPLTVTSAQKNPTAFYLCASSPLIGTDSNQPQHFGDGTRLSIL.

The CDR3 reads CASSLWASGIDEQFF. The CDR3 DNA reads TGTGCCAGCAGTTTATGGGCTAGCGGGATAGATGAGCAGTTCTTC. This chain uses TRBV27 with TRBJ2-1; 9 nucleotides match TRBD2. Germline CDR1 MNHEY, CDR2 SMNVEV (reference sequence). This CDR3 is 15 amino acids long. Trimming at V came to 1 base and at J to 8 bases, leaving 6 bases not matched to a gene.

This sequence joins TRBV7-2 and TRBJ2-7; D remains unclear. The CDR3 contains 13 residues. Trimming took off 1 base at V and 6 bases at J, with 10 bases between the two ends. Germline V gene lookup returns CDR1 SGHTA and CDR2 FQGNSA. Here the CDR3 reads CASSLGPSGEQYF. The CDR3 DNA is TGTGCCAGCAGCTTAGGCCCTTCTGGCGAGCAGTACTTC.

The rearrangement uses TRBV28 and TRBJ1-1, with D possibly being TRBD1 (5 bases). Germline assignment: CDR1 MDHEN and CDR2 SYDVKM. The V gene lost 9 bases and the J gene lost 1 base, with 12 bases spanning the gap. The CDR3 consists of 13 residues. The CDR3 DNA follows: TGTGCCAGTTTGGCCGGGGGGAACACTGAAGCTTTCTTT. It yields the protein CASLAGGNTEAFF.

The chain uses TRBV5-1 and TRBJ2-3, with a weak D call TRBD2 (5 bases). The CDR3 is 14 residues long. V lost 4 bases to trimming and J lost 1 base, with 10 bases between them. Germline V gene data show CDR1 as SGHRS and CDR2 as YFSETQ. The CDR3 DNA is TGCGCCAGCAGCGGGAGCCCCGGCACAGATACGCAGTATTTT. Translation gives CASSGSPGTDTQYF.

The rearrangement links TRBV2 to TRBJ2-1, with 11 bases that match TRBD2. Germline V gene data show CDR1 as SNHLY and CDR2 as FYNNEI. Trimming cost V 7 bases and J 13 bases; bases outside gene matches: 9. The CDR3 is 13 residues long. The CDR3 DNA is TGTGCCAGCATCCCCCTAGCGGGAGGTGGCCAGTTCTTC. It yields the protein CASIPLAGGGQFF.

The chain recombines TRBV25-1 with TRBJ2-5, with D possibly being TRBD1 (6 bases). CDR1 MGHDK and CDR2 SYGVNS come from the germline V gene. Trimming cost V 6 bases and J 1 base, with 15 bases left between them. The CDR3 runs to 15 residues. The chain's CDR3 is CASSGPRQVQETQYF. The CDR3 nucleotides are TGTGCCAGCAGCGGTCCTCGACAGGTCCAAGAGACCCAGTACTTC.